This T cell receptor (beta chain) was sequenced during a study of cytomegalovirus exposure and HLA in healthy donors (dated by TCRdb to about 2017). Regarding the study in general: An earlier analysis of roughly 630 of the donors reported 250 to 350 Gb of sequence data and around 110 million unique TCR beta sequences from 150 million to 200 million T cells. An early release covering 500 to 750 HLA-typed donors comprised roughly 300 gigabases of sequencing data and tens of millions of unique TCR sequences. Of the approximately 400 genotyped donors, 65% to 90% were placed in the genetic ancestry cluster associated with self-reported Caucasian donors. The study was designed to test whether signatures of past pathogen exposure could be identified by cataloging public T cell receptors. Using immunosequencing, the study profiled T cell repertoires from about 620 subjects and related those repertoires to cytomegalovirus serostatus. A separate validation cohort of 100 to 150 different subjects was used in addition to the 666-subject first cohort. To predict cytomegalovirus infection status, the study brought together high-throughput TCR immunosequencing, statistical association of individual TCRs with disease status, and machine learning. In a later analysis, previously published TCR beta repertoires from about 670 donors were re-analyzed and high-resolution HLA genotyping was added so that TCR occurrence patterns could be studied. Rather than using new phenotypic data, the later analysis identified candidate immune exposures from TCR beta sequences and from how often those sequences occurred across donors. In an earlier analysis of about 590 of the donors, high-throughput TCR beta sequencing was used to judge whether each TCR beta V gene segment behaved as functional or pseudogenic. Donor age, sex, ethnicity and CMV serostatus were compiled together with the repertoire data. A later genetic analysis took genome-wide SNP genotypes for about 65% of the 666 donors and used that subset as a discovery cohort. All discovery cohort repertoires had been generated on a single sequencing platform. HLA typing covered class I and class II loci at four-digit resolution. Typing coverage varied by locus: about 620-630 donors for A, B, C, DRB1 and DQB1; some 520 for DQA1; about 600 for DPA1; approximately 490 for DPB1. Four or five DR-DQ haplotypes were treated as single units for association and clustering because of strong linkage in the cohort. Across around 400 genotyped donors of the cohort, an average of approximately 220,000 unique TCR beta nucleotide sequences per donor were sequenced, and roughly 20% of those sequences were non-productive.

The cohort consisted of 600 or so healthy bone marrow donors. Cohort members were all nominally healthy when sampled, although unrecorded immune exposures were likely present. The donor was CMV seropositive and belonged to the group of some 290 seropositive cohort members. Each donor provided a peripheral blood sample, and peripheral blood mononuclear cells were used for TCR beta sequencing. Genomic DNA extraction from the blood cell samples was performed with the Qiagen DNeasy Blood Extraction Kit. CDR1 and CDR2 are read off the germline V gene as SGDLS and YYNGEE. The junction shows trimming of 4 bases on V and 3 bases on J, plus 16 bases between the germline ends. Reading from cysteine to phenylalanine, the CDR3 counts 16 amino acids. The read is trimmed to its CDR3 DNA, 48 bases read in frame from base 1. The library was generated by the immunoSEQ multiplex PCR assay. A mixture of 60 forward primers for TCR Vbeta segments and 13 reverse primers for TCR Jbeta segments was used in the multiplex PCR. A multiplex PCR assay on genomic DNA amplified the CDR3 region of rearranged TCR beta genes. Amplified TCR beta libraries were sequenced as 87-base-pair reads on the Illumina HiSeq System. Turning to the authors' computational methods: Across the roughly 670 repertoires, a later analysis counted 80 million or so unique TCR beta chains, roughly 11 million of which were shared by at least two donors. To remove PCR and sequencing errors, raw reads were error-corrected and collapsed into unique sequences using a nearest-neighbor algorithm that merged closely related sequences. CDR3 sequences were aligned to IMGT reference sequences to assign V, D and J gene segments. For a sequence to be retained, at least a six-nucleotide match to both a V gene segment and a J gene segment was required. Rearrangements were called productive when the CDR3 lacked stop codons and stayed in frame with V and J; all others were non-productive. Following IMGT convention, CDR3 was defined as the stretch from the second conserved V-encoded cysteine to the conserved J-encoded phenylalanine. The earlier analysis of 500 to 650 of the donors excluded any sequence lacking an unambiguous match to a single V gene segment. In an earlier analysis of about 590 of the donors, a V segment was called functional when productive rearrangements were above 56.7%, and segregating when the standard deviation between donors exceeded 5%. A statistical classification framework was built for diagnosing cytomegalovirus status from the catalog of TCR beta chain sequences. In a later analysis, V and J genes were assigned by comparing TCR nucleotide sequences against IMGT/GENE-DB human TR gene sequences. Using the TCRdist pipeline, a later analysis assigned CDR3 sequences along with most-parsimonious VDJ recombination scenarios. In a later analysis, each TCR beta chain was defined by its CDR3 amino acid sequence together with its V-gene family, and reads without a unique V-gene family were excluded. As a way to deal with suspected cross-contamination and a sequencing artifact, a later analysis dropped approximately 570 nucleotide sequences that were highly shared and had low generation probability. In a later analysis, a clonal expansion index was calculated for each public chain from normalized within-repertoire ranks of inferred template counts. Generation probabilities in a later analysis came from a VDJ recombination model fitted to out-of-frame rearrangements, and those results were checked against IGoR. In a later analysis, hypergeometric tests were used to score TCR-TCR, TCR-HLA and TCR-CMV co-occurrence, with a repertoire-size bias correction applied to TCR pairs. In a later analysis, false discovery rates were estimated by permuting HLA or CMV assignments 20 times. A later analysis grouped co-occurring TCRs with DBSCAN, adding TCRdist sequence similarity when clustering within HLA-allele-positive subsets. Repertoires with fewer than 30,000 or more than 120,000 public chains, plus five repertoires with anomalous nucleotide sharing, were excluded from co-occurrence clustering. TCRdb carries this immuneACCESS record with in-frame sequences only. Its versions omit some clonotypes, under half of them owing to an unresolved V gene in the studies checked, with the rest unexplained. The V and J calls and clone size were taken over from that table, and D and trimming were inferred from the DNA. For this sample there are some 92,000 clones; 75% to 85% appear just once. The biggest ten clones account for approximately 10% of the sample.

Worth noting for this clone: No antigen is known for it. No much larger clone exists at a distance of one base, and base qualities are not known.

The investigation overall reported the following: A total of 150 or so TCR beta chains were listed by the study as associated with cytomegalovirus. The earlier analysis of approximately 560 of the donors excluded 15 to 20 rarely observed V segments, including chromosome 9 orphons, because counts were too low. Broadly in line with IMGT annotations, most TCR beta V segments showed up in productive rearrangements about 87% or about 30% of the time in an earlier analysis of 587 of the donors. In a later analysis, several top co-occurrence clusters were reported to appear linked to parvovirus B19, influenza, CMV and Epstein-Barr virus. Presence/absence analyses assumed roughly uniform sequencing depth across donors, an assumption that may not hold. Linkage disequilibrium might explain the correlated functional status among segregating V segments, but an unknown experimental factor could not be excluded. At a false discovery rate of 0.05, a later analysis linked around 15,000 TCR beta sequences to specific HLA alleles. The authors suggested that the approach could potentially be generalized to other disease states and immunological phenotypes. An association between a missense DCLRE1C variant and V-gene and J-gene trimming of TCR beta chains was found in a later genetic analysis and replicated in an independent cohort. The only immune exposure information available for the cohort was CMV serostatus. A later analysis found that most CMV-associated TCR beta chains appeared HLA-restricted, with HLA associations seemingly driven largely by CMV exposure. Because some donors lacked HLA typing at each locus, the association tests relied only on the typed subset. According to a later genetic analysis, donors in an Asian-associated ancestry cluster had fewer N-insertions in productive TCRs than the approximately 630-donor mean. Compared with equally common non-associated chains, HLA-associated TCR beta chains in a later analysis were more clonally expanded and had lower generation probabilities. In vitro tests confirmed that a few of the cytomegalovirus-associated TCR beta chains recognize cytomegalovirus antigens. The cohort was sequenced for TCR beta chains only, and without alpha or paired-chain data the features that could be detected were limited. Most TCR sequences were seen in very few donors, while some public TCRs were found in many individuals. In a later analysis, TCR association rates were found to vary across HLA loci, with the most associated TCRs seen for DRB1 alleles and the fewest for HLA-C alleles. The sequencing pipeline was judged likely to have produced a cluster of highly shared sequence variants as a technical artifact. Cytomegalovirus status was reported to be diagnosed by the classifier with high specificity and sensitivity in both the original and validation cohorts. Some IMGT-functional V segments, including TRBV6-2 and TRBV6-3, could not be distinguished by the 87-base-pair reads and were therefore excluded. Assigning TCR associations to individual alleles was difficult when HLA alleles, especially DR and DQ, strongly co-occurred. A further reported finding was that TCR beta sequences accurately predicted the HLA-A and HLA-B alleles for most subjects in the first cohort.

This clonotype was obtained from a young man in good health and CMV-seropositive. What was sequenced was PBMCs. The chain uses TRBV9 and TRBJ2-2; a weak D assignment points to TRBD1 (6 bases agree). The CDR3 reads as follows: CASSLRQVGYTGELFF. The DNA sequence is TGTGCCAGCAGCCTTAGACAGGTTGGCTACACCGGGGAGCTGTTTTTT.